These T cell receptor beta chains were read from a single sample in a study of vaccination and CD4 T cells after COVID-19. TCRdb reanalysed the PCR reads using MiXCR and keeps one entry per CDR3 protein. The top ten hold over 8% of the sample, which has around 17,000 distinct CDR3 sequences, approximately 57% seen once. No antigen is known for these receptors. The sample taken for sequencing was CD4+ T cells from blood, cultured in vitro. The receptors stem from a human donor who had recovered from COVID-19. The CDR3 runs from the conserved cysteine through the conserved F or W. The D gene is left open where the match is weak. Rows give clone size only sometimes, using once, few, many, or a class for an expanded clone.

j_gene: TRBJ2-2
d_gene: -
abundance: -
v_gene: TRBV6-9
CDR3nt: TGTGCCAGCCCGAGGGGGGCAGGAACCGGGGAGCTGTTTTTT
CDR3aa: CASPRGAGTGELFF

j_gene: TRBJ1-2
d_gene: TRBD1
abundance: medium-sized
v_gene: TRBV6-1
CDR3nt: TGTGCCAGCAGGTCTCCAGGGGGACTAGGCTACACCTTC
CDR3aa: CASRSPGGLGYTF

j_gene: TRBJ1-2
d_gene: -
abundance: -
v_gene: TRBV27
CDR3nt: TGTGCCAGCAGTTTATCAGGGTATGGCTACACCTTC
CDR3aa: CASSLSGYGYTF

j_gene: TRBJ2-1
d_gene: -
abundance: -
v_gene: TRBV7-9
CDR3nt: TGTGCCAGCAACCTTGACGGTAGCTCCTACAATGAGCAGTTCTTC
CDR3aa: CASNLDGSSYNEQFF

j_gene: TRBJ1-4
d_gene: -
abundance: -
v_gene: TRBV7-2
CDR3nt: TGTGCCAGCAGCTCAAACAGGGATGAAAAACTGTTTTTT
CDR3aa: CASSSNRDEKLFF

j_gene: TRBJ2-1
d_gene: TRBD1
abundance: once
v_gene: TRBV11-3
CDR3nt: TGTGCCAGCAGCGATGGACAGGGGGATAGGGAGCAGTTCTTC
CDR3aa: CASSDGQGDREQFF

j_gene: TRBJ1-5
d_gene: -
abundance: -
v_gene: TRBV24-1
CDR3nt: TGTGCCACCGGGACACAGCTGGGTCAGCCCCAGCATTTT
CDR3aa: CATGTQLGQPQHF

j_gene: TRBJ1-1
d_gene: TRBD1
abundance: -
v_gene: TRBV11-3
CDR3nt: TGTGCCAGCAGCTTAAACAGGGGGAACACTGAAGCTTTCTTT
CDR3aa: CASSLNRGNTEAFF

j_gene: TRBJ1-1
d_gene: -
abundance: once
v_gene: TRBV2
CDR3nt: TGTGCCAGCAGGGGAAACAGGGATGCGACTGAAGCTTTCTTT
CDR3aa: CASRGNRDATEAFF

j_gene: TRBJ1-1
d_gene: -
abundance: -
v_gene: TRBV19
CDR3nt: TGTGCCAGTAGTCTCCGGTCCTTTGAAGCTTTCTTT
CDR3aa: CASSLRSFEAFF

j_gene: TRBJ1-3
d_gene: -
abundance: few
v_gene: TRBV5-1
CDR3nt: TGCGCCAGCAGCTTTCAGGGATATGGAAACACCATATATTTT
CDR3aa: CASSFQGYGNTIYF

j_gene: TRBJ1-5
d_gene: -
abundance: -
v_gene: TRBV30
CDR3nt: TGTGCCTGGGGACGGGATGGCAATCAGCCCCAGCATTTT
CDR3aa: CAWGRDGNQPQHF

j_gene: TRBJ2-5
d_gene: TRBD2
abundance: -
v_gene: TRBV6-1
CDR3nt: TGTGCCAGCAGACCCTGGGGGACTAGCAGAGAGACCCAGTACTTC
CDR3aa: CASRPWGTSRETQYF

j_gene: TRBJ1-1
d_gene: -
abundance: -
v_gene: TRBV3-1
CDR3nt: TGTGCCAGCAGCTTGGGGGGCCGGGGGACTGAAGCTTTCTTT
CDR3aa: CASSLGGRGTEAFF

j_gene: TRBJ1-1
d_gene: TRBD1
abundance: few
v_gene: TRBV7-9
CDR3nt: TGTGCCAGCAGCTTCCAGGGGGCCAACACTGAAGCTTTCTTT
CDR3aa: CASSFQGANTEAFF

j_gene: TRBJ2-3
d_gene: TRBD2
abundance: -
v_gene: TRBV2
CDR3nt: TGTGCCAGCGGCGGGAGAGTTAGCACAGATACGCAGTATTTT
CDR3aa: CASGGRVSTDTQYF

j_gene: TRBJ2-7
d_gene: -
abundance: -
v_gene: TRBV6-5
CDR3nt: TGTGCCAGCAGTTACGCGGGACAACCCTACGAGCAGTACTTC
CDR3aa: CASSYAGQPYEQYF

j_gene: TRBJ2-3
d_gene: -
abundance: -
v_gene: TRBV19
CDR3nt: TGTGCCAGTAGTATCTCTGCCGCCTTAGATACGCAGTATTTT
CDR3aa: CASSISAALDTQYF

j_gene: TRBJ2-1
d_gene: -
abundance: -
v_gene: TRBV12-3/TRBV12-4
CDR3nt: TGTGCCAGCAGTTTAGCGGGAGGCTCTACAGTAGAGCAGTTCTTC
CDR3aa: CASSLAGGSTVEQFF